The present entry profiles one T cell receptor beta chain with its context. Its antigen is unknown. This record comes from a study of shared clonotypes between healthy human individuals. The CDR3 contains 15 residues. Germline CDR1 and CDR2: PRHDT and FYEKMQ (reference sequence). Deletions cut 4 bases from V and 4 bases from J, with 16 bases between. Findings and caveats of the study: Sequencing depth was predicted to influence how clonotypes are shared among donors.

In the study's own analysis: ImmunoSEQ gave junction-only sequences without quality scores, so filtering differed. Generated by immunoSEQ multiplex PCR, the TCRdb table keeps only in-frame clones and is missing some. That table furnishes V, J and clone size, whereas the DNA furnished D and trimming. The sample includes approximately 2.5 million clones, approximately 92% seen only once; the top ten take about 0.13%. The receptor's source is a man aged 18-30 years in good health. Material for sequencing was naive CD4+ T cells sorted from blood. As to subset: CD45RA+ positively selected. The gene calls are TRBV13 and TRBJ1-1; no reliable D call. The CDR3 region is CASSSALTATTEAFF. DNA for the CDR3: TGTGCCAGCAGCTCCGCCCTGACCGCGACCACTGAAGCTTTCTTT.